The 21 T cell receptor beta chains reported below all come from one sample, sequenced in a study of T cells after yellow fever vaccination. One entry per CDR3 protein results from TCRdb running MiXCR on the 5' RACE reads. The sample carries some 350,000 distinct CDR3 sequences, 3% to 4.5% recorded once. Sample: PBMCs, taken 5 days after the yellow fever booster vaccination. The receptor set was obtained from a man between 18 and 35 years old who received the YFV17D yellow fever vaccine.

The genes are TRBV4-3 and TRBJ1-2; D uncertain. There are 20 residues in the CDR3. CDR1 is LGHNA and CDR2 is YSLEER in the germline V gene. Deletions cut 0 bases from V and 7 bases from J, with 30 bases between. The CDR3, as DNA: TGCGCCAGCAGCCAAGACGTTAATCTGTATGCAGGCGAATTCAGCGGTGGCTACACCTTC. It is translated as CASSQDVNLYAGEFSGGYTF.

The rearrangement links TRBV6-1 to TRBJ2-2, with TRBD2 matching over 8 bases. Trimming took 10 bases from V and 7 from J; bases not matched to a gene: 8. CDR3 size: 13 residues. Germline CDR1 and CDR2: MNHNS and SASEGT. CDR3 residues: CATTGGRGGELFF. CDR3 DNA sequence: TGTGCCACAACGGGGGGGCGCGGCGGGGAGCTGTTTTTT.

Written as DNA, the CDR3 is TGTGCCAGCACGGCGAGGGGAGGGGATGAAAAACTGTTTTTT. Amino acids: CASTARGGDEKLFF. The chain employs TRBV7-9 and TRBJ1-4, with D possibly TRBD1 on 5 matching bases. Germline V gives CDR1 SEHNR, CDR2 FQNEAQ (reference sequence). With 7 bases removed from V and 6 bases from J, the gap between germline ends came to 15 bases. This CDR3 is built from 14 residues.

This clonotype was counted ten times or more. This chain links TRBV7-2 with TRBJ2-4, with D possibly matching TRBD1 (5 bases). The CDR3 totals 16 residues. The V and J ends lost 5 bases and 0 bases respectively, with 14 bases between them. The germline gives CDR1 SGHTA, CDR2 FQGNSA. This chain's CDR3 is CASSKFTGVAKNIQYF. CDR3 bases: TGTGCCAGCAGCAAATTCACAGGAGTAGCCAAAAACATTCAGTACTTC.

This clonotype has more than one count but fewer than ten. The V and J genes are TRBV5-1 and TRBJ2-1; the match to TRBD2 covers 12 bases. The CDR3 runs 15 residues. After removal of 4 bases from V and 10 bases from J, the junction contained 9 bases not matched to a gene. The germline gives CDR1 SGHRS, CDR2 YFSETQ. This chain's CDR3 is CASSGLAGGPGEQFF. The CDR3 DNA reads TGCGCCAGCAGCGGCCTAGCGGGGGGGCCGGGAGAGCAGTTCTTC.

This clonotype showed up many times. This chain joins TRBV7-6 and TRBJ2-3; D unclear. Trimming shortened V by 1 base and J by 6 bases, and 14 bases separated the two germline ends. The CDR3 contains 15 residues. Germline lookup yields CDR1 SGHVS and CDR2 FNYEAQ. CDR3 nucleotide sequence: TGTGCCAGCAGCTTAGGGCCGATGTTGGGGGATACGCAGTATTTT. Amino acids: CASSLGPMLGDTQYF. Full variable domain (outside the CDR3, taken from reference TRBV7-6 and TRBJ2-3): GAGVSQSPRYKVTKRGQDVALRCDPISGHVSLYWYRQALGQGPEFLTYFNYEAQQDKSGLPNDRFSAERPEGSISTLTIQRTEQRDSAMYRCASSLGPMLGDTQYFGPGTRLTVL.

This clonotype was observed at least ten times. The chain joins TRBV7-2 to TRBJ1-6; TRBD1 agrees at 8 bases. The V segment lost 6 bases and the J segment 9 bases; nucleotides outside the gene matches: 10. The CDR3 covers 15 residues. Looked up from germline, CDR1 is SGHTA and CDR2 is FQGNSA. The CDR3 loop reads CASRILQGVGSPLHF. The CDR3 region has the DNA TGTGCCAGCAGGATTTTACAGGGGGTTGGTTCACCCCTCCACTTT.

The chain recombines TRBV29-1 with TRBJ1-2; a possible D gene is TRBD1 (6 bases). Germline V gene sequence: CDR1 SQVTM, CDR2 ANQGSEA. The CDR3 spans 16 residues. The V gene lost 7 bases and the J gene lost 1 base, with 22 bases spanning the gap. The DNA of the CDR3 is TGCAGCGCCTCATCCGGCGGACAGTCGATTAACTATGGCTACACCTTC. Encoded protein: CSASSGGQSINYGYTF.

This clonotype was picked up a small number of times. V gene TRBV4-1 combines with J gene TRBJ2-5, with unresolved D. This CDR3 is built from 14 residues. Trimming removed 0 bases at V and 5 bases at J, with 10 bases between. Germline values: CDR1 MGHRA, CDR2 YSYEKL. The CDR3 coding sequence is TGCGCCAGCAGCCAAGATTGGGCGAGGGAGACCCAGTACTTC. As protein: CASSQDWARETQYF.

At least ten counts were recorded for this clonotype. The genes are TRBV11-2 and TRBJ2-7; no definite D call. V shed 3 bases and J shed 4 bases, with 7 bases lying between them. The germline V gene encodes CDR1 SGHAT and CDR2 FQNNGV. The CDR3 totals 12 residues. In DNA form, the CDR3 reads TGTGCCAGCAGCTTTGTCCGATACGAGCAGTACGTC. As protein: CASSFVRYEQYV.

A few counts support this clonotype. The chain combines TRBV6-1 with TRBJ1-3; D is ambiguous. Germline-derived CDR1 and CDR2 are MNHNS and SASEGT. The CDR3 covers 16 residues. The V end was cut by 4 bases, the J end by 0 bases, with 13 bases between. CDR3 sequence: CASSALIPISGNTIYF. The CDR3 nucleotides read TGTGCCAGCAGTGCATTAATACCGATCTCTGGAAACACCATATATTTT.

This clonotype was counted ten times or more. The chain couples TRBV5-5 to TRBJ2-4; no clear D gene. There are 15 residues in the CDR3. V was shortened by 6 bases and J by 7 bases, with 20 bases between the two germline ends. Germline CDR1 SGHKS, CDR2 YYEKEE (reference sequence). CDR3 sequence (DNA): TGTGCCAGCACGGTAGTTATCGGTCGAGGCAACATTCAGTACTTC. Amino acids: CASTVVIGRGNIQYF.

This clonotype was counted only a few times. This chain uses TRBV5-5 with TRBJ2-1; D perhaps matches TRBD2 (5 bases). CDR1 and CDR2 from the germline V gene are SGHKS and YYEKEE (reference sequence). The CDR3 is made up of 14 amino acids. The ends were cut back, 1 base at V and 10 bases at J, with 15 bases in the middle. The DNA of the CDR3 is TGTGCCAGCAGCTTGTCCCACGACTATTTGGAGCAGTTCTTC. Encoded protein: CASSLSHDYLEQFF.

The V and J genes are TRBV7-3 and TRBJ2-3; the D is unclear. This CDR3 is 15 amino acids long. Germline CDR1 is SGHTA and CDR2 is FQGTGA. V was shortened by 2 bases and J by 1 base, with 10 bases between the two germline ends. CDR3 protein: CASSLGQPGTDTQYF. Here the CDR3 DNA reads TGTGCCAGCAGCTTAGGTCAGCCCGGCACAGATACGCAGTATTTT.

At least ten counts were recorded for this clonotype. The rearrangement uses TRBV20-1 and TRBJ2-5; 8 bases agree with TRBD2. With 5 bases clipped from V and 7 bases from J, the junction kept 9 bases outside the gene matches. The CDR3 consists of 13 residues. CDR1 and CDR2 from the germline V gene are DFQATT and SNEGSKA (reference sequence). CDR3 residues: CSALTGLAGTQYF. In nucleotides, the CDR3 is TGCAGTGCTCTCACTGGACTAGCAGGGACCCAGTACTTC.

This chain connects TRBV24-1 to TRBJ2-3, with D maybe TRBD1 (5 bases). The CDR3 spans 16 residues. Per germline, CDR1 KGHDR and CDR2 SFDVKD. Between the trimmed V and J ends, which lost 2 bases and 4 bases, there was a span of 15 bases. CDR3 coding DNA: TGTGCCACCAGTGATTCGCAGGGTTGGGTCCCAGATACGCAGTATTTT. It yields the protein CATSDSQGWVPDTQYF.

The rearrangement links TRBV12-3 or TRBV12-4 to TRBJ1-6; TRBD1 matches at 7 bases. CDR3 length: 14 amino acids. V trimming: 5 bases; J trimming: 12 bases; junction bases outside the gene matches: 10. CDR3 sequence reads: CASSQTGKGQPLHF. DNA of the CDR3: TGTGCCAGCAGTCAGACAGGGAAAGGGCAACCCCTCCACTTT.

This clonotype was observed at least ten times. V usage is TRBV4-1 and J usage is TRBJ2-3, with 12 bases aligning to TRBD2. J lost 6 bases, V lost 0 bases, and 13 bases had no gene match. Per germline, CDR1 MGHRA and CDR2 YSYEKL. CDR3 length: 19 amino acids. Here the CDR3 reads CASSQEGPETSGGWDTQYF. The CDR3 nucleotides read TGCGCCAGCAGCCAAGAGGGCCCGGAGACTAGCGGGGGCTGGGATACGCAGTATTTT.

In its sample, this clonotype was seen many times. The chain combines TRBV5-4 with TRBJ1-2; 8 positions agree with TRBD1. The CDR3 length is 15 residues. Germline CDR1 SGHNT, CDR2 YYREEE (reference sequence). The V segment lost 4 bases and the J segment 4 bases; nucleotides outside the gene matches: 9. This CDR3 reads CASSPGQGLGYGYTF. In DNA, the CDR3 is TGTGCCAGCAGCCCTGGACAGGGATTGGGCTATGGCTACACCTTC. The entire variable domain, with the rest obtained from reference TRBV5-4 and TRBJ1-2, is as follows: ETGVTQSPTHLIKTRGQQVTLRCSSQSGHNTVSWYQQALGQGPQFIFQYYREEENGRGNFPPRFSGLQFPNYSSELNVNALELDDSALYLCASSPGQGLGYGYTFGSGTRLTVV.

V and J are TRBV6-5 and TRBJ2-5, with D possibly called TRBD1 or TRBD2 (6 bases each). Germline values: CDR1 MNHEY, CDR2 SVGAGI. V was clipped by 3 bases and J by 2 bases, with 13 bases between them. This CDR3 contains 15 residues. CDR3 region: CASSYRGVVQETQYF. CDR3 DNA sequence: TGTGCCAGCAGTTATAGGGGGGTAGTTCAAGAGACCCAGTACTTC.

There are a few counts of this clonotype. This sequence joins TRBV11-2 and TRBJ2-7, with TRBD1 matching 8 bases. Per the germline V gene, CDR1 is SGHAT and CDR2 is FQNNGV. V lost 4 bases to trimming and J lost 5 bases; unmatched junction nucleotides: 16. The CDR3 consists of 17 residues. This CDR3 reads CASSSPDRAHDRHEQYV. The CDR3 DNA is TGTGCCAGCAGCTCCCCGGACAGGGCCCACGACAGGCACGAGCAGTACGTC.